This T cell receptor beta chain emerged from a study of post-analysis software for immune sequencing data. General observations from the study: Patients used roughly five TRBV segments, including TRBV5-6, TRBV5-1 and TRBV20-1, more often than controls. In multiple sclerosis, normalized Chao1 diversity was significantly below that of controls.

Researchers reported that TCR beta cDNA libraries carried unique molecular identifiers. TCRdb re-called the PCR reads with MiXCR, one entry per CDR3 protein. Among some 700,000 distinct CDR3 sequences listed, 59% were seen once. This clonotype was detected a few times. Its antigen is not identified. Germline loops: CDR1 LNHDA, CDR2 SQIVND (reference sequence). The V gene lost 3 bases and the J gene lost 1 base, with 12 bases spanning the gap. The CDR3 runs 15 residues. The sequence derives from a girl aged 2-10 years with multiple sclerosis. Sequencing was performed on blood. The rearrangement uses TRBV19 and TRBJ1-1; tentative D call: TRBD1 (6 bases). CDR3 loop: CASSILQGRNTEAFF. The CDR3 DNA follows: TGTGCCAGTAGTATCTTGCAGGGGCGGAACACTGAAGCTTTCTTT.